This T cell receptor (beta chain) appears in the sequencing data of a study of Ad26.COV2.S vaccination and SARS-CoV-2 variants. As to treatment: roughly 20 received Ad26.COV2.S at low or high dose, single or two shots; roughly five received placebo; per-sample allocation not given. The samples date from day 63 after the first vaccine or placebo injection. Trimming took 3 bases from V and 6 from J; bases not matched to a gene: 6. Germline lookup yields CDR1 SGHNT and CDR2 YENEEA. This CDR3 is 14 amino acids long. This table comes from immunoSEQ multiplex PCR, and its TCRdb copy is limited to in-frame clones, with some not included. The table shows over 250,000 clones, with more than 70% occurring only once. This clone appeared once.

This receptor was identified in a person aged 18-60 years who received the Ad26.COV2.S COVID-19 vaccine or a placebo. J is TRBJ2-7 and V is TRBV11-3, with 9 nucleotides matching TRBD1. Sequences were derived from peripheral blood, sampled in a trial of Ad26.COV2.S vaccine versus placebo. The CDR3: CASSLGQGRGEQYF. DNA for the CDR3: TGTGCCAGCAGCTTGGGACAGGGCCGAGGCGAGCAGTACTTC.